The 23 T cell receptor beta chains below were found in one sample sequenced in a study of blood T cell repertoires in COVID-19. The data were produced by immunoSEQ multiplex PCR, yet TCRdb's version contains in-frame clones alone and is incomplete. The repertoire holds roughly 250,000 clones, with 65% to 90% as singletons. Sequencing input: peripheral blood. The receptor source for this set is a woman aged 55-69 years with active or convalescent COVID-19.

This clone was seen a few times. The V call is TRBV30, the J call TRBJ1-5, with D maybe TRBD1 (5 bases). The CDR3 extends over 15 amino acids. Looked up from germline, CDR1 is GTSNPN and CDR2 is SVGIG (reference sequence). Trimming left V 3 bases short and J 7 bases short, with 19 bases between. CDR3: CAWSPPGGGLQPQHF. As DNA, the CDR3 is TGTGCCTGGAGCCCCCCCGGGGGAGGTCTGCAGCCCCAGCATTTT.

The rearrangement links TRBV7-6 to TRBJ1-5; 9 bases are shared with TRBD1. With 3 bases clipped from V and 6 bases from J, the junction kept 6 bases outside the gene matches. Germline loops: CDR1 SGHVS, CDR2 FNYEAQ. This CDR3 region has 15 residues. This chain's CDR3 is CASSFNDRGTQPQHF. The CDR3 nucleotides read TGTGCCAGCAGCTTTAACGACAGGGGGACTCAGCCCCAGCATTTT.

The rearrangement links TRBV15 to TRBJ2-2; 8 positions match TRBD2. The CDR3 covers 21 residues. V shed 0 bases and J 1 base; nucleotides not matched to a gene: 16. Germline CDR1 is LNHNV and CDR2 is YYDKDF (reference sequence). This CDR3 is CATSRDGAAGVPRGNTGELFF. The CDR3 nucleotides are TGTGCCACCAGCAGAGATGGGGCAGCGGGGGTTCCCCGTGGGAACACCGGGGAGCTGTTTTTT.

CDR3 bases: TGTGCCAGCAGTTACTCGAGAGGTCAGACGAACTATGGCTACACCTTC. It encodes CASSYSRGQTNYGYTF. The V and J genes are TRBV6-5 and TRBJ1-2, with D uncertain. Germline values: CDR1 MNHEY, CDR2 SVGAGI. The V and J ends lost 0 bases and 2 bases respectively, with 13 bases between them. The CDR3 covers 16 residues.

The chain uses TRBV15 and TRBJ1-3; no clear D. V lost 0 bases to trimming and J lost 0 bases, with 6 bases between them. The CDR3 is made up of 15 amino acids. The germline V gene encodes CDR1 LNHNV and CDR2 YYDKDF (reference sequence). The chain's CDR3 is CATSRDRVSGNTIYF. The DNA for the CDR3 is TGTGCCACCAGCAGAGATCGAGTCTCTGGAAACACCATATATTTT. The full variable domain, with the rest looked up from reference TRBV15 and TRBJ1-3, is DAMVIQNPRYQVTQFGKPVTLSCSQTLNHNVMYWYQQKSSQAPKLLFHYYDKDFNNEADTPDNFQSRRPNTSFCFLDIRSPGLGDTAMYLCATSRDRVSGNTIYFGEGSWLTVV.

The chain carries TRBV27 and TRBJ2-5, with 11 positions matching TRBD2. With 5 bases clipped from V and 5 bases from J, the junction kept 13 bases outside the gene matches. Per germline, CDR1 MNHEY and CDR2 SMNVEV (reference sequence). The CDR3 totals 17 residues. CDR3 nucleotide sequence: TGTGCCAGCAGTCCCCCGGGACTAGCGGCTACTACGGAGACCCAGTACTTC. It yields the protein CASSPPGLAATTETQYF.

V is TRBV18 and J is TRBJ2-2, with D possibly TRBD2 on 7 matching bases. The CDR3 runs to 15 residues. Trimming stripped 3 bases from V and 7 bases from J, with 15 bases between. The germline V gene has CDR1 KGHSH and CDR2 LQKENI. CDR3 amino acids: CASSPGGARIGELFF. The DNA for the CDR3 is TGTGCCAGCTCACCGGGGGGGGCGCGGATCGGGGAGCTGTTTTTT.

The CDR3 DNA reads as TGCGCCAGCAGCTTGGATCCAGCGGGGGACGCCAATGAGCAGTTCTTC. Its translation: CASSLDPAGDANEQFF. This chain uses TRBV5-1 with TRBJ2-1, with 8 bases that match TRBD2. After removal of 0 bases from V and 6 bases from J, the junction contained 8 bases not matched to a gene. CDR3 length: 16 residues. Germline CDR1 and CDR2: SGHRS and YFSETQ. Full variable domain (remainder filled in from reference TRBV5-1 and TRBJ2-1): KAGVTQTPRYLIKTRGQQVTLSCSPISGHRSVSWYQQTPGQGLQFLFEYFSETQRNKGNFPGRFSGRQFSNSRSEMNVSTLELGDSALYLCASSLDPAGDANEQFFGPGTRLTVL.

The chain joins TRBV5-8 to TRBJ2-5, with 7 bases that match TRBD1. Germline assignment: CDR1 SGHTS and CDR2 YDEGEE. The CDR3 is 16 residues long. V lost 0 bases, J lost 5 bases, and 10 bases stayed unmatched. CDR3 region: CASSLGARGLWETQYF. CDR3 in DNA: TGTGCCAGCAGCTTGGGGGCGAGGGGGCTTTGGGAGACCCAGTACTTC.

This CDR3 reads CASSYSIGGVYNEQFF. DNA for the CDR3: TGTGCCAGCAGTTACTCGATCGGGGGAGTCTACAATGAGCAGTTCTTC. The chain employs TRBV6-2 or TRBV6-3 and TRBJ2-1, with D possibly being TRBD2 (6 bases). V was pared by 0 bases and J by 3 bases, with 12 bases between. Germline V CDR1 and CDR2: MNHEY, SVGEGT. The CDR3 contains 16 residues.

This chain uses TRBV7-2 with TRBJ2-1; 11 positions match TRBD2. V gave up 5 bases and J gave up 5 bases; unmatched junction bases: 5. Germline V gene data show CDR1 as SGHTA and CDR2 as FQGNSA. This CDR3 spans 15 amino acids. In nucleotides, the CDR3 is TGTGCCAGCAGCCCAGGGACTAGCGGAAACAATGAGCAGTTCTTC. Amino acids: CASSPGTSGNNEQFF.

The chain employs TRBV11-2 and TRBJ2-5, with 16 bases identical to TRBD2. Germline V gene sequence: CDR1 SGHAT, CDR2 FQNNGV. V lost 6 bases to trimming and J lost 1 base; unmatched junction nucleotides: 2. The CDR3 runs 16 residues. Written as DNA, the CDR3 is TGTGCCAGCAGGGGACTAGCGGGGGGGCCCCAAGAGACCCAGTACTTC. Protein sequence: CASRGLAGGPQETQYF.

This clone has only one observation. The V gene is TRBV5-1, the J gene TRBJ1-1; 8 nucleotides agree with TRBD1. The germline gives CDR1 SGHRS, CDR2 YFSETQ. V lost 4 bases to trimming and J lost 0 bases; unmatched junction nucleotides: 8. CDR3 size: 16 residues. The CDR3 DNA sequence: TGCGCCAGCAGCCCGCGGACAGGGACAATGAACACTGAAGCTTTCTTT. It is translated as CASSPRTGTMNTEAFF.

The V call is TRBV7-2, the J call TRBJ1-5; 8 nucleotides agree with TRBD1. The CDR3 has 13 residues. V gave up 4 bases and J gave up 7 bases; unmatched junction bases: 3. Germline CDR1 is SGHTA and CDR2 is FQGNSA. The DNA for the CDR3 is TGTGCCAGCAGCTCACAGGGGGGCCAGCCCCAGCATTTT. It encodes CASSSQGGQPQHF.

This clone is medium-sized within its sample. Distinct nucleotide sequences in the sample also encode this CDR3. The rearrangement joins TRBV7-2 to TRBJ2-2; D remains ambiguous. The CDR3 contains 14 residues. The V and J ends lost 3 bases and 4 bases respectively, with 9 bases between them. CDR1 SGHTA and CDR2 FQGNSA come from the germline V gene. DNA of the CDR3: TGTGCCAGCAGCTTGGCCCCCCGCACCGGGGAGCTGTTTTTT. Translated, it gives CASSLAPRTGELFF.

This chain connects TRBV7-3 to TRBJ2-3; TRBD1 might be the D (5 bases). Germline V CDR1 and CDR2: SGHTA, FQGTGA. This CDR3 is 17 amino acids long. Trimming shortened V by 3 bases and J by 3 bases, and 19 bases separated the two germline ends. The CDR3: CASSFGYRWGQTDTQYF. The CDR3 DNA follows: TGTGCCAGCAGCTTTGGATATCGATGGGGCCAGACAGATACGCAGTATTTT.

This clone came up once. This chain joins TRBV2 and TRBJ1-5; D is possibly TRBD1 (6 bases). Germline assignment: CDR1 SNHLY and CDR2 FYNNEI. The CDR3 is made up of 15 amino acids. The germline V and J ends were trimmed by 2 bases and 5 bases, with 13 bases remaining between them. The CDR3 loop reads CASSEQGWGYQPQHF. DNA of the CDR3: TGTGCCAGCAGTGAACAGGGGTGGGGGTATCAGCCCCAGCATTTT.

The rearrangement links TRBV12-5 to TRBJ1-3; possibly TRBD1 for D (5 bases). The CDR3 sequence is 16 residues long. From germline, CDR1 is LGHNT and CDR2 FRNRAP. V gave up 5 bases and J gave up 0 bases, with 14 bases separating them. This chain's CDR3 is CASGAGPLSSGNTIYF. In DNA, the CDR3 is TGTGCTAGTGGTGCGGGACCCTTGAGCTCTGGAAACACCATATATTTT.

The gene calls are TRBV12-3 or TRBV12-4 and TRBJ2-7, with D unresolved. Between the trimmed V and J ends, which lost 7 bases and 2 bases, there was a span of 9 bases. This CDR3 is built from 12 residues. The CDR3 DNA sequence: TGTGCCAGCACTCACTCCGCCTACGAGCAGTACTTC. Amino acids: CASTHSAYEQYF.

The CDR3 nucleotides read TGCGCCAGCAGTCACTGGACAGGGCCGGGCTATGGCTACACCTTC. Its translation is CASSHWTGPGYGYTF. The rearrangement links TRBV23-1 to TRBJ1-2, with 8 positions matching TRBD1. TRBV23-1 is an ORF for which the function is uncertain. Trimming at V came to 3 bases and at J to 4 bases, leaving 7 bases not matched to a gene. The CDR3 covers 15 residues.

This clone was found once. This sequence joins TRBV11-2 and TRBJ1-5; tentative D call: TRBD1 (5 bases). The CDR3 has 14 residues. Germline CDR1 and CDR2: SGHAT and FQNNGV. V was clipped by 5 bases and J by 3 bases, with 11 bases between them. CDR3 in amino acids: CASSHTGNNQPQHF. The CDR3 nucleotides read TGTGCCAGCAGCCACACAGGTAACAATCAGCCCCAGCATTTT.

The CDR3 region is CASSQRSRSGSETQYF. CDR3 nucleotides: TGCGCCAGCAGCCAAAGGTCCCGGTCAGGGTCAGAGACCCAGTACTTC. This sequence joins TRBV4-1 and TRBJ2-5, with D perhaps TRBD1 (5 bases). V lost 2 bases and J 4 bases, leaving 17 bases between the germline ends. Per the germline V gene, CDR1 is MGHRA and CDR2 is YSYEKL. The CDR3 is made up of 16 amino acids.

The chain is built from TRBV4-2 and TRBJ2-2, with 7 positions matching TRBD2. Germline V gives CDR1 LGHNA, CDR2 YNFKEQ. With 0 bases clipped from V and 5 bases from J, the junction kept 6 bases outside the gene matches. The CDR3 sequence is 16 residues long. The CDR3 DNA sequence: TGTGCCAGCAGCCAAGATGGGAGGGGAAAAACCGGGGAGCTGTTTTTT. The encoded protein is CASSQDGRGKTGELFF.